These 28 T cell receptor beta chains originate from one sample sequenced in a study of radiotherapy plus CTLA-4 blockade in lung cancer. Sequencing was performed with immunoSEQ multiplex PCR; in TCRdb, only in-frame clones are kept and a portion is missing. The repertoire consists of roughly 100,000 clones, with over 75% occurring once and the leading ten covering 2.4%. Specimen: peripheral blood, collected from a patient treated with radiotherapy plus ipilimumab. The receptor set was obtained from a human donor with non-small cell lung cancer that progressed on radiotherapy plus ipilimumab. Some clones in this sample may be carry-over from other donors' samples.

The CDR3 loop reads CASSSLAGANQETQYF. CDR3 nucleotides: TGCGCCAGCAGCTCACTAGCGGGGGCAAACCAAGAGACCCAGTACTTC. The chain links TRBV5-1 to TRBJ2-5, with 11 bases lining up with TRBD2. Per germline, CDR1 SGHRS and CDR2 YFSETQ. V was pared by 3 bases and J by 0 bases, with 4 bases of the junction left unmatched. The CDR3 runs to 16 residues.

The V gene is TRBV9, the J gene TRBJ2-1; TRBD2 aligns across 8 bases. The CDR3 sequence is 15 residues long. Germline CDR1 SGDLS, CDR2 YYNGEE. J gave up 1 base and V 2 bases, and 2 bases lay outside the gene matches. DNA for the CDR3: TGTGCCAGCAGCGTTGGACTAGCTTCCTACAATGAGCAGTTCTTC. As protein: CASSVGLASYNEQFF.

J is TRBJ1-2 and V is TRBV23-1; no clear D gene. Being an ORF, TRBV23-1 has a function that is uncertain. V dropped 8 bases and J dropped 1 base, with 8 bases sitting between them. This CDR3 has 12 amino acids. The CDR3 DNA follows: TGCGCCAGCCGATTGGATAACTATGGCTACACCTTC. It translates to CASRLDNYGYTF.

The rearrangement uses TRBV2 and TRBJ1-5; D may be TRBD1 (6 bases). V lost 5 bases, J lost 5 bases, and 16 bases lay in between. Germline V gene lookup returns CDR1 SNHLY and CDR2 FYNNEI. The CDR3 runs to 15 residues. The CDR3 coding sequence is TGTGCCAGCAGTATATCGACAGGTCACTATCAGCCCCAGCATTTT. It is translated as CASSISTGHYQPQHF.

This clone was seen only a few times. The gene calls are TRBV5-1 and TRBJ1-1; no reliable D call. Trimming cost V 4 bases and J 6 bases, with 16 bases left between them. CDR1 is SGHRS and CDR2 is YFSETQ in the germline V gene. This CDR3 is built from 14 residues. In nucleotides, the CDR3 is TGCGCCAGCAGCCAGAAGGGTAGTAGTTCTGAAGCTTTCTTT. It is translated as CASSQKGSSSEAFF.

The chain couples TRBV7-2 to TRBJ2-2, with 9 bases matching TRBD1. Germline CDR1 SGHTA, CDR2 FQGNSA. CDR3 length: 18 residues. V dropped 3 bases and J dropped 7; count of bases not matched to a gene: 15. CDR3 amino acids: CASSFRGSGTGFNGELFF. CDR3 DNA: TGTGCCAGCAGCTTCCGGGGCTCCGGGACAGGGTTCAACGGGGAGCTGTTTTTT.

The chain couples TRBV5-1 to TRBJ1-2, with TRBD1 matching 9 bases. The length of the CDR3 is 13 residues. V was clipped by 4 bases and J by 6 bases; unmatched bases: 4. CDR1 SGHRS and CDR2 YFSETQ come from the germline V gene. DNA for the CDR3: TGCGCCAGCAGCGAGGACAGGGGAAATGGCTACACCTTC. The encoded protein is CASSEDRGNGYTF.

The chain recombines TRBV30 with TRBJ1-2; D is uncertain. With 0 bases removed from V and 4 bases from J, the gap between germline ends came to 12 bases. This CDR3 has 14 amino acids. Germline values: CDR1 GTSNPN, CDR2 SVGIG (reference sequence). The CDR3 DNA reads as TGTGCCTGGAGTGTACCGCCCCATATCTATGGCTACACCTTC. This encodes CAWSVPPHIYGYTF.

The J gene is TRBJ2-2, the V gene TRBV10-3; 7 positions match TRBD2. Germline V gene data show CDR1 as ENHRY and CDR2 as SYGVKD. V lost 6 bases and J lost 4; bases outside the gene matches: 11. The length of the CDR3 is 16 residues. CDR3 region: CAISWEGPSSTGELFF. The CDR3, as DNA: TGTGCCATCAGCTGGGAGGGGCCCTCTAGCACCGGGGAGCTGTTTTTT.

This clone was seen more than once but under ten times. This specimen includes other DNA sequences encoding the same CDR3. The chain employs TRBV27 and TRBJ1-6; no definite D call. This CDR3 has 17 residues. Germline V gene data show CDR1 as MNHEY and CDR2 as SMNVEV (reference sequence). Trimming removed 3 bases at V and 3 bases at J, with 15 bases between. The CDR3 DNA reads TGTGCCAGCAGTTTGTCGGGAGGGCGTGGCTATAATTCACCCCTCCACTTT. Its protein is CASSLSGGRGYNSPLHF.

This sequence joins TRBV27 and TRBJ1-4, with D possibly being TRBD1 (5 bases). V gave up 1 base and J gave up 0 bases, with 21 bases separating them. CDR3 length: 20 residues. Germline V lookup: CDR1 MNHEY, CDR2 SMNVEV (reference sequence). The CDR3 reads CASSLFFHGTRGATNEKLFF. CDR3 coding DNA: TGTGCCAGCAGTTTATTTTTTCATGGTACGAGGGGTGCAACTAATGAAAAACTGTTTTTT.

This clone was seen a single time. The CDR3 sequence: CAIRQGQEGTQYF. As DNA, the CDR3 is TGTGCCATCAGACAGGGGCAAGAAGGTACGCAGTATTTT. The gene calls are TRBV10-3 and TRBJ2-3; 7 bases agree with TRBD1. Germline values: CDR1 ENHRY, CDR2 SYGVKD. This CDR3 has 13 amino acids. With 6 bases clipped from V and 8 bases from J, the junction kept 8 bases outside the gene matches.

The rearrangement joins TRBV5-5 to TRBJ2-2; the D gene is possibly TRBD2 (6 bases). The germline gives CDR1 SGHKS, CDR2 YYEKEE (reference sequence). Trimming cost V 4 bases and J 3 bases, with 16 bases left between them. This CDR3 is 16 amino acids long. CDR3 DNA: TGTGCCAGCAGCAGCGGGCCTAGGCCCTACACCGGGGAGCTGTTTTTT. It is translated as CASSSGPRPYTGELFF.

The chain joins TRBV27 to TRBJ1-2, with a possible D match to TRBD1 (6 bases). Germline loops: CDR1 MNHEY, CDR2 SMNVEV (reference sequence). V lost 6 bases, J lost 4 bases, and 18 bases lay in between. This CDR3 is 15 amino acids long. Written as DNA, the CDR3 is TGTGCCAGCAGCATGTGGGGGGCTGAGGTCTATGGCTACACCTTC. This translates into CASSMWGAEVYGYTF.

The chain carries TRBV6-1 and TRBJ2-7, with D possibly called TRBD1 or TRBD2 (6 bases each). CDR3 length: 14 amino acids. Trimming removed 6 bases from V and 7 bases from J, with 19 bases in between. CDR1 MNHNS and CDR2 SASEGT come from the germline V gene. The chain's CDR3 is CASSLPSGAQEQYF. CDR3 nucleotides: TGTGCCAGCAGCCTACCGTCGGGGGCCCAAGAGCAGTACTTC.

The J gene is TRBJ2-5, the V gene TRBV7-3, with TRBD1 as a possible D gene (6 bases). The CDR3 is 13 amino acids. Germline-derived CDR1 and CDR2 are SGHTA and FQGTGA. Trimming removed 5 bases from V and 4 bases from J, with 11 bases in between. CDR3 sequence (DNA): TGTGCCAGCAGCCCAGGACAGACAGAGACCCAGTACTTC. Protein product: CASSPGQTETQYF.

The J gene is TRBJ1-1, the V gene TRBV19, with a possible D match to TRBD1 (6 bases). The CDR3 extends over 13 amino acids. Germline CDR1 is LNHDA and CDR2 is SQIVND (reference sequence). V was pared by 10 bases and J by 0 bases, with 12 bases between. CDR3 residues: CATLGQLNTEAFF. Here the CDR3 DNA reads TGTGCCACCTTAGGACAGTTGAACACTGAAGCTTTCTTT.

This chain uses TRBV29-1 with TRBJ1-2; tentative D call: TRBD1 (5 bases). The germline gives CDR1 SQVTM, CDR2 ANQGSEA. Between the trimmed V and J ends, which lost 3 bases and 8 bases, there was a span of 16 bases. The CDR3 sequence is 13 residues long. The CDR3 DNA follows: TGCAGCGTTGAGAATACGACAGCCGGGGGCTACACCTTC. Translated, it gives CSVENTTAGGYTF.

The gene calls are TRBV4-3 and TRBJ2-3, with D uncertain. Germline V lookup: CDR1 LGHNA, CDR2 YSLEER. The V end lost 0 bases, the J end lost 0 bases, and 19 bases lay between the germline ends. This CDR3 is built from 19 residues. CDR3 coding DNA: TGCGCCAGCAGCCAAGAAAAGACCCTGCAGTATGCTAGCACAGATACGCAGTATTTT. Its translation is CASSQEKTLQYASTDTQYF.

Only one count was recorded for this clone. The chain links TRBV19 to TRBJ1-5; perhaps TRBD1 as D (5 bases). The CDR3 loop spans 15 amino acids. V lost 4 bases, J lost 8 bases, and 18 bases lay in between. Looked up from germline, CDR1 is LNHDA and CDR2 is SQIVND (reference sequence). This CDR3 reads CASSTGTAGGEPQHF. Written as DNA, the CDR3 is TGTGCCAGTAGTACCGGGACGGCCGGAGGGGAGCCCCAGCATTTT.

This rearrangement joins TRBV5-5 to TRBJ2-5, with unresolved D. CDR3 length equals 14 residues. Germline V gene sequence: CDR1 SGHKS, CDR2 YYEKEE (reference sequence). V lost 2 bases and J 5 bases, leaving 13 bases between the germline ends. The CDR3 DNA is TGTGCCAGCAGCTTTATGAAATCCGCCGAGACCCAGTACTTC. Protein: CASSFMKSAETQYF.

The CDR3 spells CASSGLALQYF. CDR3 DNA sequence: TGTGCCAGCAGCGGACTAGCGCTACAGTACTTC. The chain recombines TRBV2 with TRBJ2-7; 9 bases agree with TRBD2. The CDR3 runs to 11 residues. CDR1 and CDR2 from the germline V gene are SNHLY and FYNNEI. With V trimmed by 6 bases and J by 10 bases, 4 bases remained unmatched.

This sequence joins TRBV6-1 and TRBJ1-2; unclear D gene. The CDR3 runs to 13 residues. Per the germline V gene, CDR1 is MNHNS and CDR2 is SASEGT. Trimming removed 2 bases from V and 6 bases from J, with 10 bases in between. The CDR3 DNA sequence: TGTGCCAGCAGTGAACAGGTGATCCATGGCTACACCTTC. This encodes CASSEQVIHGYTF.

This chain connects TRBV5-4 to TRBJ1-1, with 7 nucleotides matching TRBD1. Germline loops: CDR1 SGHNT, CDR2 YYREEE (reference sequence). The CDR3 totals 17 residues. V was clipped by 1 base and J by 0 bases; unmatched bases: 9. This CDR3 is CASSLPLPGQLNTEAFF. The CDR3 DNA reads as TGTGCCAGCAGCTTGCCACTACCGGGACAGTTGAACACTGAAGCTTTCTTT.

V gene TRBV6-5 combines with J gene TRBJ1-2, with TRBD1 matching 7 bases. Germline V gives CDR1 MNHEY, CDR2 SVGAGI. This CDR3 comprises 14 residues. V lost 2 bases and J lost 2; bases outside the gene matches: 2. The CDR3 here is CASSYGTANYGYTF. DNA for the CDR3: TGTGCCAGCAGTTACGGGACAGCAAACTATGGCTACACCTTC.

The J gene is TRBJ1-6, the V gene TRBV25-1; D unclear. Looked up from germline, CDR1 is MGHDK and CDR2 is SYGVNS. The CDR3 is 14 residues long. The V gene lost 8 bases and the J gene lost 6 bases, with 14 bases spanning the gap. CDR3 amino acids: CASGEQRFNSPLHF. The CDR3 DNA reads as TGTGCCAGCGGGGAACAGAGATTTAATTCACCCCTCCACTTT.

This chain joins TRBV2 and TRBJ2-5, with 8 bases matching TRBD2. J was trimmed by 5 bases and V by 2 bases; bases with no gene match: 4. The length of the CDR3 is 14 residues. Germline V gene sequence: CDR1 SNHLY, CDR2 FYNNEI. CDR3 coding DNA: TGTGCCAGCAGTGAACGGGAGGGGAGGGAGACCCAGTACTTC. Translation gives CASSEREGRETQYF.

The CDR3 sequence: CASSPLNFLAGATDTQYF. The DNA for the CDR3 is TGTGCCAGCAGCCCCCTGAATTTCCTAGCGGGGGCCACAGATACGCAGTATTTT. The V call is TRBV7-8, the J call TRBJ2-3; 10 bases map to TRBD2. Germline values: CDR1 SGHVS, CDR2 FQNEAQ. This CDR3 contains 18 residues. The V segment lost 5 bases and the J segment 2 bases; nucleotides outside the gene matches: 13.